These 7 T cell receptor beta chains share one sample of origin, sequenced in a study of OX40 agonist ivuxolimab in advanced cancers. Receptor libraries were prepared by the immunoSEQ multiplex PCR assay. The table was pulled from immuneACCESS by TCRdb, which kept in-frame rearrangements only. Such tables lose some clones; where checked, under half of the loss comes from unresolved V genes, and the rest has no known cause. In all, the sample holds about 75,000 clones, and more than 80% of those were seen once. The biggest ten clones account for roughly 8% of the sample. The input for sequencing was CD4+ or CD8+ T cells sorted from blood, taken in a trial of the OX40 agonist ivuxolimab. The receptors come from an adult with an advanced solid tumor such as melanoma, head and neck, liver or kidney cancer.

The chain couples TRBV7-2 to TRBJ2-2; 11 bases line up with TRBD2. The J segment lost 6 bases and the V segment lost 5 bases, leaving 11 bases of the junction unmatched. The germline V gene encodes CDR1 SGHTA and CDR2 FQGNSA. The CDR3 contains 17 residues. CDR3 amino acids: CASSTRGTSGGPGELFF. The DNA for the CDR3 is TGTGCCAGCAGCACTAGAGGTACTAGCGGGGGCCCCGGGGAGCTGTTTTTT.

V is TRBV5-4 and J is TRBJ2-1, with D maybe TRBD2 (5 bases). This CDR3 comprises 13 residues. Germline CDR1 and CDR2: SGHNT and YYREEE (reference sequence). Deletions cut 6 bases from V and 7 bases from J, with 14 bases between. The CDR3 nucleotides are TGTGCCAGCACCCTGCAAGCGGCAAATGAGCAGTTCTTC. Amino acids: CASTLQAANEQFF.

The CDR3 sequence: CASSLQGGGRYNEQFF. Written as DNA, the CDR3 is TGTGCCAGCAGCTTACAGGGGGGGGGAAGGTACAATGAGCAGTTCTTC. The chain carries TRBV5-6 and TRBJ2-1; TRBD1 might be the D (8 bases). This CDR3 region has 16 residues. Germline-derived CDR1 and CDR2 are SGHDT and YYEEEE. The V and J ends lost 2 bases and 4 bases respectively, with 16 bases between them.

The V and J genes are TRBV18 and TRBJ1-6, with D perhaps TRBD1 (6 bases). Germline V gene data show CDR1 as KGHSH and CDR2 as LQKENI. V dropped 3 bases and J dropped 5 bases, with 8 bases sitting between them. This CDR3 is built from 14 residues. As DNA, the CDR3 is TGTGCCAGCTCACCGGACAGCGATAATTCACCCCTCCACTTT. This gives the protein CASSPDSDNSPLHF.

The chain employs TRBV6-6 and TRBJ2-4; possibly TRBD1 or TRBD2 for D (5 bases each). The CDR3 consists of 16 residues. The germline V gene encodes CDR1 MNHNY and CDR2 SVGAGI (reference sequence). With 0 bases removed from V and 1 base from J, the gap between germline ends came to 10 bases. DNA of the CDR3: TGTGCCAGCAGTTACTCAGCCGAGGGGGCCAAAAACATTCAGTACTTC. Its protein product is CASSYSAEGAKNIQYF.

CDR3 bases: TGTGCCAGTAGTCCAGGGGGCGCGGACTATGGCTACACCTTC. Translating gives CASSPGGADYGYTF. The chain couples TRBV19 to TRBJ1-2, with 8 bases lining up with TRBD1. CDR3 length: 14 amino acids. V gave up 5 bases and J gave up 3 bases; unmatched junction bases: 5. CDR1 and CDR2 from the germline V gene are LNHDA and SQIVND (reference sequence).

The chain has TRBV18 and TRBJ1-5; D is perhaps TRBD1 (6 bases). The CDR3 consists of 16 residues. Germline CDR1 is KGHSH and CDR2 is LQKENI. Trimming pared 2 bases from V and 3 bases from J, leaving 14 bases between. CDR3 DNA: TGTGCCAGCTCACCAATGCGACAGGTTCACAATCAGCCCCAGCATTTT. Translating it yields CASSPMRQVHNQPQHF.